A selection of T cell receptor beta chains follows, all from one sample in a study of T cell responses to AZD1222 COVID-19 vaccine. TCRdb's copy holds only in-frame clones and misses some; the assay was immunoSEQ multiplex PCR. The sample shows 140,000 to 150,000 clones, roughly 91% of them seen only once. The sample was peripheral blood, taken on day 0 of AZD1222 vaccination. The receptor set was obtained from an adult in good health. Each CDR3 is given with its conserved first and last residue. A D gene is named only where the DNA matches it firmly. Clone size is not always given. Where it is, it says once, few, many or a class for expanded clones.

-	-	TRBV10-1	TRBJ1-1	TGCGCCACCACCAGCGGGAGTGAAGCTTTCTTT	CATTSGSEAFF
few	-	TRBV30	TRBJ1-3	TGTGCCTGGAGTGGGACATTCTCTGGAAACACCATATATTTT	CAWSGTFSGNTIYF
-	-	TRBV6-5	TRBJ2-3	TGTGCCAGCAGCCGCACCCCCCCCACAGATACGCAGTATTTT	CASSRTPPTDTQYF
-	-	TRBV18	TRBJ2-5	TGTGCCAGCTCACCACGGGGTTTGGAGACCCAGTACTTC	CASSPRGLETQYF
-	-	TRBV11-2	TRBJ2-7	TGTGCCAGCAGCAGAATAGTAGACGGGAGTTTGCAGTACTTC	CASSRIVDGSLQYF
-	-	TRBV5-1	TRBJ1-6	TGCGCCAGCAGCTTGGAGCTGGAATCACCCCTCCACTTT	CASSLELESPLHF
-	-	TRBV10-1	TRBJ1-5	TGCGCCAGCAGCCAGGCCGTGGGGCAGCCCCAGCATTTT	CASSQAVGQPQHF
-	-	TRBV9	TRBJ1-6	TGTGCCAGCAGCGTAGGGAGCTCCTATAATTCACCCCTCCACTTT	CASSVGSSYNSPLHF
-	TRBD1	TRBV18	TRBJ1-4	TGTGCCAGCTCGCCGACAGGGGCTAATGAAAAACTGTTTTTT	CASSPTGANEKLFF
-	-	TRBV19	TRBJ1-5	TGTGCCAGTAGACCTCGGGATAGCAATCAGCCCCAGCATTTT	CASRPRDSNQPQHF
-	-	TRBV7-3	TRBJ1-3	TGTGCCAGCAGCTTAACCAACGTCAAGGCGGACACCATATATTTT	CASSLTNVKADTIYF
-	-	TRBV6-5	TRBJ1-4	TGTGCCAGCAGCGTTTTTACGGGGAATGAAAAACTGTTTTTT	CASSVFTGNEKLFF
-	TRBD2	TRBV11-1	TRBJ2-3	TGTGCCAGCAGCTCCCGGACTAGCGGGAGTACAGATACGCAGTATTTT	CASSSRTSGSTDTQYF
-	-	TRBV6-1	TRBJ1-6	TGTGCCAGCAGTGAAAGGAACCGTTCCACCGGTAATTCACCCCTCCACTTT	CASSERNRSTGNSPLHF
-	TRBD1	TRBV7-3	TRBJ2-1	TGTGCCAGCAGCTTGGGGACAGGCTCGTACCATGAGCAGTTCTTC	CASSLGTGSYHEQFF
-	TRBD1	TRBV3-1/TRBV3-2	TRBJ1-2	TGTGCCAGCTGCGACAGGGGCCGCATAGTCTATGGCTACACCTTC	CASCDRGRIVYGYTF
-	-	TRBV7-8	TRBJ2-1	TGTGCCAGCAGCGAGTGGGGACAAACTGCCCACAATGAGCAGTTCTTC	CASSEWGQTAHNEQFF
-	-	TRBV7-7	TRBJ2-1	TGTGCCAGCAGCTTAGTGGCGGGGAGCTCCTACAATGAGCAGTTCTTC	CASSLVAGSSYNEQFF
few	-	TRBV2	TRBJ1-1	TGTGCCAGCGAATTCCAGGGGAACACTGAAGCTTTCTTT	CASEFQGNTEAFF
-	-	TRBV7-2	TRBJ2-5	TGTGCCAGCCAATTCAGGGCTTCGGAGACCCAGTACTTC	CASQFRASETQYF